This TCR beta chain came from a study of T cells after yellow fever vaccination. Study summary: SMART-Seq v4 Ultra Low Input prepared the low-cell-number fractions.

For TCR, cDNA came from 5'RACE template switching, which added a universal primer site and UMIs. TCRdb reprocessed the 5' RACE reads with MiXCR, giving one entry per CDR3 protein. The sample comprises over 110,000 distinct CDR3 sequences, over 7% of which are singletons, and about 0.73% rests with the top ten. This clonotype was observed many times. The CDR3 loop spans 14 amino acids. Trimming cost V 4 bases and J 6 bases; bases outside gene matches: 7. This receptor was identified in a man aged 30 to 45 who received the YFV17D yellow fever vaccine. The sample in question was CD4+ T cells sorted from PBMCs, obtained 5 days after the yellow fever booster vaccination. The chain uses TRBV12-3 or TRBV12-4 and TRBJ2-5; TRBD2 aligns across 8 bases. The CDR3 bases are TGTGCCAGCAGTTCCCGGGGGGGGATGAAGACCCAGTACTTC. It codes for CASSSRGGMKTQYF.